Presented here are 26 T cell receptor beta chains from one specimen sequenced in a study of blood T cell repertoires in COVID-19. Some clones are missing from TCRdb's copy, which holds only in-frame ones; the method was immunoSEQ multiplex PCR. This sample has 150,000 to 250,000 clones; 82% occur once, and the top ten carry about 6.9%. The sequenced material came from peripheral blood. All receptors come from a human donor with acute or convalescent COVID-19. The donor label of this sample is uncertain.

The V gene is TRBV18, the J gene TRBJ2-7; 11 bases align to TRBD2. The V segment lost 1 base and the J segment 2 bases; nucleotides outside the gene matches: 1. This CDR3 region has 15 residues. Germline-derived CDR1 and CDR2 are KGHSH and LQKENI. CDR3 DNA: TGTGCCAGCTCACCACTAGCGGGAGGGCCCTACGAGCAGTACTTC. Amino acids: CASSPLAGGPYEQYF.

The V gene is TRBV18, the J gene TRBJ2-1; unclear D gene. CDR1 is KGHSH, CDR2 LQKENI, per germline. CDR3 length: 13 residues. V dropped 0 bases and J dropped 6 bases, with 6 bases sitting between them. CDR3 residues: CASSPPVVNEQFF. The CDR3 coding sequence is TGTGCCAGCTCACCACCGGTAGTCAATGAGCAGTTCTTC.

This sequence joins TRBV30 and TRBJ2-5; D might be TRBD2 (6 bases). CDR3 size: 15 residues. Per the germline V gene, CDR1 is GTSNPN and CDR2 is SVGIG (reference sequence). V was shortened by 3 bases and J by 1 base, with 15 bases between the two germline ends. DNA of the CDR3: TGTGCCTGGAGACCCCGTTTGGGGGGCCAAGAGACCCAGTACTTC. It is translated as CAWRPRLGGQETQYF.

The chain uses TRBV27 and TRBJ2-1, with a possible D match to TRBD2 (6 bases). Trimming removed 1 base from V and 8 bases from J, with 18 bases in between. There are 16 residues in the CDR3. CDR1 and CDR2 from the germline V gene are MNHEY and SMNVEV (reference sequence). The chain's CDR3 is CASSLYSGLKIHEQFF. The CDR3, as DNA: TGTGCCAGCAGTTTATACAGCGGGCTTAAAATCCATGAGCAGTTCTTC.

The chain links TRBV3-1 (or the pseudogene TRBV3-2) to TRBJ1-4; D call uncertain. The CDR3 contains 14 residues. V gave up 2 bases and J gave up 0 bases, with 4 bases separating them. The germline V gene encodes CDR1 LGHDT and CDR2 YNNKEL (reference sequence). The CDR3 DNA is TGTGCCAGCAGCCAACGTGCAACTAATGAAAAACTGTTTTTT. It is translated as CASSQRATNEKLFF.

J is TRBJ2-7 and V is TRBV3-1 (or the pseudogene TRBV3-2); TRBD2 agrees at 8 bases. In germline, CDR1 is LGHDT, CDR2 YNNKEL (reference sequence). The V and J ends lost 4 bases and 5 bases, in that order; junction bases with no gene match: 10. The CDR3 spans 15 residues. The CDR3 nucleotides read TGTGCCAGCAGCCGGCTAGCGGGCCAGATCGACGAGCAGTACTTC. Protein sequence: CASSRLAGQIDEQYF.

This clone came up once. The V and J genes are TRBV12-3 or TRBV12-4 and TRBJ2-5; tentatively, D is TRBD1 (5 bases). The CDR3 runs 13 residues. The V end was cut by 2 bases, the J end by 4 bases, with 8 bases between. The chain's CDR3 is CASSLRGRETQYF. The CDR3, as DNA: TGTGCCAGCAGTTTAAGGGGAAGAGAGACCCAGTACTTC.

V is TRBV5-1 and J is TRBJ1-1; D is unresolved. The V gene lost 0 bases and the J gene lost 2 bases, with 5 bases spanning the gap. The CDR3 runs to 13 residues. Germline CDR1 reads SGHRS; CDR2 reads YFSETQ. CDR3 nucleotide sequence: TGCGCCAGCAGCTTGGGTCTTAACACTGAAGCTTTCTTT. It yields the protein CASSLGLNTEAFF.

In this sample, this clone turned up once. The chain joins TRBV5-5 to TRBJ1-2; TRBD1 is a possible D gene (6 bases). Trimming pared 2 bases from V and 0 bases from J, leaving 11 bases between. The germline CDR1 and CDR2 sequences are SGHKS and YYEKEE (reference sequence). The CDR3 sequence is 15 residues long. Written as DNA, the CDR3 is TGTGCCAGCAGCTTAGACAGGCCAACTAACTATGGCTACACCTTC. Encoded protein: CASSLDRPTNYGYTF.

The chain links TRBV13 to TRBJ2-7; 12 nucleotides line up with TRBD2. Trimming removed 5 bases from V and 3 bases from J; junction bases left unmatched: 5. Germline V gene lookup returns CDR1 PRHDT and CDR2 FYEKMQ (reference sequence). This CDR3 has 15 amino acids. The CDR3 nucleotides are TGTGCCAGCAGCGCTAGCGGGAGGGCCCTCTACGAGCAGTACTTC. It is translated as CASSASGRALYEQYF.

The V call is TRBV6-5, the J call TRBJ2-7, with 12 bases identical to TRBD2. The CDR3 consists of 16 residues. The germline CDR1 and CDR2 sequences are MNHEY and SVGAGI. After removal of 0 bases from V and 5 bases from J, the junction contained 5 bases not matched to a gene. This chain's CDR3 is CASSYSRLAGVNEQYF. CDR3 nucleotide sequence: TGTGCCAGCAGTTACTCACGACTAGCGGGAGTCAACGAGCAGTACTTC.

The chain employs TRBV6-6 and TRBJ1-1; D ambiguous. The V end was cut by 7 bases, the J end by 0 bases, with 12 bases between. The CDR3 loop spans 14 amino acids. Looked up from germline, CDR1 is MNHNY and CDR2 is SVGAGI (reference sequence). CDR3 residues: CASILGAVNTEAFF. The DNA of the CDR3 is TGTGCCAGCATACTAGGTGCGGTGAACACTGAAGCTTTCTTT.

The chain couples TRBV6-2 or TRBV6-3 to TRBJ2-1, with D unresolved. Trimming shortened V by 4 bases and J by 0 bases, and 7 bases separated the two germline ends. There are 14 residues in the CDR3. CDR1 MNHEY and CDR2 SVGEGT come from the germline V gene. CDR3 region: CASSSVSSYNEQFF. CDR3 DNA sequence: TGTGCCAGCAGTTCCGTGAGCTCCTACAATGAGCAGTTCTTC.

The J gene is TRBJ2-7, the V gene TRBV18; 7 bases map to TRBD2. CDR1 and CDR2 (germline): KGHSH, LQKENI. Trimming cost V 2 bases and J 5 bases; bases outside gene matches: 12. The length of the CDR3 is 16 residues. For the CDR3, the DNA is TGTGCCAGCTCACCATCTGTGACTAGCACGAGGAACGAGCAGTACTTC. This translates into CASSPSVTSTRNEQYF.

The V call is TRBV30, the J call TRBJ1-1, with D perhaps TRBD1 (5 bases). This CDR3 spans 11 amino acids. V lost 5 bases and J 3 bases, leaving 7 bases between the germline ends. Germline CDR1 GTSNPN, CDR2 SVGIG (reference sequence). CDR3 nucleotide sequence: TGTGCCTGGGGACATCACACTGAAGCTTTCTTT. The encoded protein is CAWGHHTEAFF.

This chain connects TRBV28 to TRBJ2-7; TRBD2 matches 7 bases. This CDR3 has 18 residues. Germline V CDR1 and CDR2: MDHEN, SYDVKM. V was clipped by 6 bases and J by 0 bases; unmatched bases: 17. The CDR3 region is CASRPAARGVGSSYEQYF. In DNA form, the CDR3 reads TGTGCCAGCAGACCAGCGGCCCGGGGGGTCGGCAGCTCCTACGAGCAGTACTTC.

The V call is TRBV24-1, the J call TRBJ2-7, with 9 nucleotides matching TRBD2. Germline CDR1 reads KGHDR; CDR2 reads SFDVKD. With V trimmed by 7 bases and J by 6 bases, 9 bases remained unmatched. The CDR3 loop spans 14 amino acids. Here the CDR3 DNA reads TGTGCCACCAGGTTCTTGGGTAGCGGGAGCGAGCAGTACTTC. As protein: CATRFLGSGSEQYF.

This chain uses TRBV6-5 with TRBJ2-5; D may be TRBD2 (5 bases). Germline CDR1 MNHEY, CDR2 SVGAGI. V gave up 4 bases and J gave up 2 bases, with 14 bases separating them. This CDR3 comprises 15 residues. This chain's CDR3 is CASSSPEGRQETQYF. The CDR3 DNA reads as TGTGCCAGCAGTTCCCCTGAGGGCAGACAAGAGACCCAGTACTTC.

V gene TRBV28 combines with J gene TRBJ1-1, with D perhaps matching TRBD1 (5 bases). Trimming cost V 10 bases and J 6 bases, with 15 bases left between them. Germline V gives CDR1 MDHEN, CDR2 SYDVKM. This CDR3 is 12 amino acids long. The DNA for the CDR3 is TGTGCCATCGAAAAGGGGCTGGCTGAAGCTTTCTTT. Encoded protein: CAIEKGLAEAFF.

This clone was recorded once. This rearrangement joins TRBV12-3 or TRBV12-4 to TRBJ2-1, with D unresolved. The V end was cut by 3 bases, the J end by 6 bases, with 6 bases between. This CDR3 comprises 12 residues. In nucleotides, the CDR3 is TGTGCCAGCAGTTTCCTCGTCAATGAGCAGTTCTTC. It translates to CASSFLVNEQFF.

The J gene is TRBJ2-7, the V gene TRBV19; 10 positions agree with TRBD2. After removal of 1 base from V and 4 bases from J, the junction contained 7 bases not matched to a gene. The germline gives CDR1 LNHDA, CDR2 SQIVND (reference sequence). CDR3 size: 16 residues. The CDR3 loop is CASSIAASGSRYEQYF. CDR3 sequence (DNA): TGTGCCAGTAGTATAGCGGCTAGCGGGAGTCGGTACGAGCAGTACTTC.

The V call is TRBV28, the J call TRBJ2-2, with D perhaps matching TRBD1 (6 bases). Per germline, CDR1 MDHEN and CDR2 SYDVKM. The CDR3 loop spans 16 amino acids. The V and J ends lost 6 bases and 0 bases respectively, with 14 bases between them. The CDR3 region is CASSQGILTNTGELFF. CDR3 nucleotide sequence: TGTGCCAGCAGCCAGGGGATACTTACGAACACCGGGGAGCTGTTTTTT.

This clone was picked up one time. The junction departs from the called germline gene at one end, perhaps through a read error. V usage is TRBV5-8 and J usage is TRBJ2-7, with 7 bases that match TRBD1. Looked up from germline, CDR1 is SGHTS and CDR2 is YDEGEE. The CDR3 totals 14 residues. This CDR3 reads CASTLGTVSYEQYF. For the CDR3, the DNA is TGTGCCAGCACCTTGGGGACAGTTTCCTACGAGCAGTACTTC. Complete variable domain (other parts from reference TRBV5-8 and TRBJ2-7): EAGVTQSPTHLIKTRGQQATLRCSPISGHTSVYWYQQALGLGLQFLLWYDEGEERNRGNFPPRFSGRQFPNYSSELNVNALELEDSALYLCASTLGTVSYEQYFGPGTRLTVT.

The rearrangement joins TRBV4-1 to TRBJ2-3, with 7 bases fitting TRBD2. Germline V gives CDR1 MGHRA, CDR2 YSYEKL. V lost 1 base and J lost 0; bases outside the gene matches: 7. There are 17 residues in the CDR3. The CDR3 DNA sequence: TGCGCCAGCAGCCAAGGGTGGGGGGGTTGGAGCACAGATACGCAGTATTTT. It codes for CASSQGWGGWSTDTQYF.

The chain employs TRBV19 and TRBJ2-4, with D unresolved. The germline V gene has CDR1 LNHDA and CDR2 SQIVND (reference sequence). This CDR3 has 18 residues. The V end was cut by 0 bases, the J end by 0 bases, with 15 bases between. In DNA form, the CDR3 reads TGTGCCAGTAGTATAGATGGTCCCAGCAGGCTAGCCAAAAACATTCAGTACTTC. Residues: CASSIDGPSRLAKNIQYF.

The chain uses TRBV7-2 and TRBJ1-2, with D possibly matching TRBD1 (5 bases). CDR1 and CDR2 (germline): SGHTA, FQGNSA. The V gene lost 2 bases and the J gene lost 0 bases, with 7 bases spanning the gap. This CDR3 has 14 amino acids. CDR3 loop: CASSLRQTNYGYTF. The CDR3, as DNA: TGTGCCAGCAGCTTAAGACAGACTAACTATGGCTACACCTTC.